What follows are 25 T cell receptor beta chains derived from one specimen sequenced in a study of blood T cell repertoires in COVID-19. TCRdb's table, derived via immunoSEQ multiplex PCR, lists solely in-frame clones and lacks some. Altogether about 320,000 clones are present, about nine tenths being singletons, with the ten largest covering around 10%. Sequences were obtained from peripheral blood. These TCRs come from a woman aged 30 to 39 with COVID-19, enrolled during active disease.

Points on this clone: The same CDR3 arises from other DNA sequences in this sample as well. The chain carries TRBV19 and TRBJ2-6; 7 nucleotides line up with TRBD1. This CDR3 has 15 residues. J was trimmed by 2 bases and V by 2 bases; bases with no gene match: 0. Germline V gene lookup returns CDR1 LNHDA and CDR2 SQIVND (reference sequence). The CDR3 DNA sequence: TGTGCCAGTAGTATACAGGGGGCTGGGGCCAACGTCCTGACTTTC. Residues: CASSIQGAGANVLTF.

The gene calls are TRBV18 and TRBJ2-5; 7 bases match TRBD1. Germline V gene data show CDR1 as KGHSH and CDR2 as LQKENI. The V segment lost 3 bases and the J segment 2 bases; nucleotides outside the gene matches: 0. The CDR3 consists of 13 residues. For the CDR3, the DNA is TGTGCCAGCTCACCGGGACAGCAAGAGACCCAGTACTTC. Translation gives CASSPGQQETQYF.

The chain employs TRBV10-1 and TRBJ1-4, with D possibly matching TRBD1 (5 bases). V shed 2 bases and J shed 5 bases, with 18 bases lying between them. Germline lookup yields CDR1 WNHNN and CDR2 SYGVQD (reference sequence). CDR3 length equals 17 residues. For the CDR3, the DNA is TGCGCCAGCAGTGAGAGCAGGGTTAAGGCCCAAAATGAAAAACTGTTTTTT. It translates to CASSESRVKAQNEKLFF.

The rearrangement links TRBV30 to TRBJ2-5; 11 nucleotides line up with TRBD2. This CDR3 region has 17 residues. Germline V gene lookup returns CDR1 GTSNPN and CDR2 SVGIG (reference sequence). V lost 3 bases, J lost 0 bases, and 9 bases stayed unmatched. This chain's CDR3 is CAWRLTRLAGYQETQYF. CDR3 nucleotide sequence: TGTGCCTGGAGGCTGACCCGACTAGCGGGGTACCAAGAGACCCAGTACTTC.

This chain links TRBV24-1 with TRBJ2-1, with TRBD1 identical over 9 bases. Germline V gene sequence: CDR1 KGHDR, CDR2 SFDVKD. With V trimmed by 2 bases and J by 7 bases, 8 bases remained unmatched. CDR3 length equals 16 residues. CDR3 region: CATSDSPGQGMNEQFF. In nucleotides, the CDR3 is TGTGCCACCAGTGATTCTCCGGGACAGGGAATGAATGAGCAGTTCTTC.

This sequence joins TRBV5-1 and TRBJ2-2; a weak D match, TRBD2 (5 bases). From germline, CDR1 is SGHRS and CDR2 YFSETQ. The V and J ends lost 7 bases and 0 bases respectively, with 16 bases between them. There are 16 residues in the CDR3. This CDR3 is CASQEASGPNTGELFF. CDR3 coding DNA: TGCGCCAGCCAGGAGGCAAGCGGCCCGAACACCGGGGAGCTGTTTTTT.

The V call is TRBV3-1 (or the pseudogene TRBV3-2), the J call TRBJ2-3; D is unresolved. Between the trimmed V and J ends, which lost 1 base and 0 bases, there was a span of 14 bases. The CDR3 spans 17 residues. Germline V CDR1 and CDR2: LGHDT, YNNKEL (reference sequence). CDR3 loop: CASSQATVPSSTDTQYF. For the CDR3, the DNA is TGTGCCAGCAGCCAAGCCACTGTACCCTCTAGCACAGATACGCAGTATTTT.

This chain links TRBV6-5 with TRBJ2-2, with TRBD1 as a possible D gene (5 bases). The CDR3 extends over 15 amino acids. From germline, CDR1 is MNHEY and CDR2 SVGAGI. Deletions cut 5 bases from V and 1 base from J, with 11 bases between. The CDR3 region has the DNA TGTGCCAGCAGTATAAGGGGTTTGAACACCGGGGAGCTGTTTTTT. It yields the protein CASSIRGLNTGELFF.

The chain uses TRBV19 and TRBJ1-5; D may be TRBD1 (6 bases). V was clipped by 2 bases and J by 8 bases, with 13 bases between them. The CDR3 has 14 amino acids. CDR1 and CDR2 from the germline V gene are LNHDA and SQIVND (reference sequence). As DNA, the CDR3 is TGTGCCAGTAGTATATGGGACATTTCGAAGCCCCAGCATTTT. This encodes CASSIWDISKPQHF.

The J gene is TRBJ1-2, the V gene TRBV19; tentatively, D is TRBD1 (5 bases). The V gene's germline CDR1 is LNHDA and CDR2 SQIVND (reference sequence). The CDR3 spans 13 residues. The V end lost 3 bases, the J end lost 3 bases, and 8 bases lay between the germline ends. DNA for the CDR3: TGTGCCAGTAGTATTCAGGGTGACTATGGCTACACCTTC. This translates into CASSIQGDYGYTF.

The rearrangement joins TRBV7-4 to TRBJ1-1; the D is unclear. The germline gives CDR1 SGHVT, CDR2 SQSDAQ. Trimming pared 2 bases from V and 0 bases from J, leaving 19 bases between. The CDR3 contains 18 residues. This chain's CDR3 is CASSLYSLGGIMNTEAFF. The CDR3 DNA follows: TGTGCCAGCAGCTTATATTCTTTAGGAGGAATCATGAACACTGAAGCTTTCTTT.

The V and J genes are TRBV6-5 and TRBJ1-2, with TRBD1 identical over 7 bases. The CDR3 is 15 residues long. J gave up 5 bases and V 6 bases, and 12 bases lay outside the gene matches. CDR1 and CDR2 (germline): MNHEY, SVGAGI. This CDR3 reads CASRQDRSLQYGYTF. CDR3 DNA sequence: TGTGCCAGCAGGCAGGACAGGAGCTTACAGTATGGCTACACCTTC.

The chain couples TRBV5-6 to TRBJ2-1, with TRBD2 identical over 15 bases. Trimming at V came to 4 bases and at J to 8 bases, leaving 4 bases not matched to a gene. The CDR3 totals 15 residues. Germline V gives CDR1 SGHDT, CDR2 YYEEEE. The CDR3 DNA follows: TGTGCCAGCAGCCCCGGACTAGCGGGGGGGCATGAGCAGTTCTTC. It specifies CASSPGLAGGHEQFF.

The V gene is TRBV24-1, the J gene TRBJ2-3; D possibly corresponds to TRBD1 (6 bases). The CDR3 totals 13 residues. V lost 9 bases to trimming and J lost 0 bases, with 9 bases between them. Germline loops: CDR1 KGHDR, CDR2 SFDVKD. The CDR3 DNA reads TGTGCCACCTTGGACAGCAGCACAGATACGCAGTATTTT. It yields the protein CATLDSSTDTQYF.

The chain joins TRBV7-9 to TRBJ2-5; D is possibly TRBD2 (6 bases). This CDR3 is 15 amino acids long. Between the trimmed V and J ends, which lost 5 bases and 1 base, there was a span of 14 bases. Germline V gives CDR1 SEHNR, CDR2 FQNEAQ (reference sequence). CDR3 sequence: CASSLTGTFQETQYF. CDR3 in DNA: TGTGCCAGCAGCCTTACCGGGACTTTCCAAGAGACCCAGTACTTC.

This chain uses TRBV5-1 with TRBJ1-4; TRBD1 might be the D (6 bases). Trimming stripped 0 bases from V and 7 bases from J, with 10 bases between. The CDR3 is made up of 14 amino acids. CDR1 and CDR2 (germline): SGHRS, YFSETQ. The CDR3 loop is CASSLAGVTEKLFF. CDR3 DNA sequence: TGCGCCAGCAGCTTGGCAGGGGTGACTGAAAAACTGTTTTTT.

The rearrangement uses TRBV18 and TRBJ2-2; D unclear. The CDR3 length is 15 residues. Germline V gene data show CDR1 as KGHSH and CDR2 as LQKENI. V lost 3 bases and J lost 5, with 13 bases in between. For the CDR3, the DNA is TGTGCCAGCTCACCGACGGCTTCGAGGACCGGGGAGCTGTTTTTT. It codes for CASSPTASRTGELFF.

The chain joins TRBV7-9 to TRBJ1-2; 8 nucleotides match TRBD1. CDR1 is SEHNR and CDR2 is FQNEAQ in the germline V gene (reference sequence). J lost 6 bases, V lost 6 bases, and 9 bases had no gene match. CDR3 length: 14 residues. The CDR3, as DNA: TGTGCCAGCAGTCAGGCAGGGGGCGCAGATGGCTACACCTTC. Protein sequence: CASSQAGGADGYTF.

CDR3 coding DNA: TGTGCCAGCAGTTACTCTGCAGGGGGCTACGCAGATACGCAGTATTTT. Protein sequence: CASSYSAGGYADTQYF. The V gene is TRBV6-5, the J gene TRBJ2-3; 8 bases are shared with TRBD1. Germline V gene lookup returns CDR1 MNHEY and CDR2 SVGAGI. The CDR3 spans 16 residues. With 0 bases clipped from V and 4 bases from J, the junction kept 6 bases outside the gene matches.

Written as DNA, the CDR3 is TGCAGTGCTAGAGGGGACAGTGAAGCTTTCTTT. It is translated as CSARGDSEAFF. The V call is TRBV20-1, the J call TRBJ1-1; 7 nucleotides agree with TRBD1. The CDR3 totals 11 residues. V shed 1 base, J shed 7 bases, and the junction held 0 bases outside the gene matches. CDR1 DFQATT and CDR2 SNEGSKA come from the germline V gene (reference sequence).

V is TRBV7-9 and J is TRBJ1-3, with a possible D match to TRBD1 (5 bases). This CDR3 comprises 16 residues. Deletions cut 5 bases from V and 0 bases from J, with 14 bases between. Per germline, CDR1 SEHNR and CDR2 FQNEAQ (reference sequence). As DNA, the CDR3 is TGTGCCAGCAGCCCCCCCGGACACAGCTCTGGAAACACCATATATTTT. It codes for CASSPPGHSSGNTIYF.

This chain connects TRBV4-1 to TRBJ2-7; 7 nucleotides agree with TRBD2. J gave up 3 bases and V 5 bases, and 4 bases lay outside the gene matches. From germline, CDR1 is MGHRA and CDR2 YSYEKL. This CDR3 is built from 13 residues. DNA of the CDR3: TGCGCCAGCAGCGAGGGGACTATCTACGAGCAGTACTTC. It yields the protein CASSEGTIYEQYF.

Only one count was recorded for this clone. The chain uses TRBV29-1 and TRBJ1-1; a possible D gene is TRBD1 (5 bases). There are 14 residues in the CDR3. V was pared by 5 bases and J by 4 bases, with 17 bases between. CDR1 and CDR2 from the germline V gene are SQVTM and ANQGSEA. CDR3 sequence: CSVSPNRGGTEAFF. CDR3 nucleotides: TGCAGCGTTTCACCAAACCGGGGGGGCACTGAAGCTTTCTTT.

The gene calls are TRBV2 and TRBJ1-5; D unresolved. The CDR3 has 15 residues. Trimming removed 2 bases at V and 0 bases at J, with 8 bases between. Looked up from germline, CDR1 is SNHLY and CDR2 is FYNNEI. CDR3: CASSESVHSNQPQHF. CDR3 in DNA: TGTGCCAGCAGTGAATCGGTCCATAGCAATCAGCCCCAGCATTTT.

The V and J genes are TRBV6-1 and TRBJ1-5; D uncertain. Trimming stripped 4 bases from V and 0 bases from J, with 13 bases between. This CDR3 region has 16 residues. Germline values: CDR1 MNHNS, CDR2 SASEGT. This CDR3 reads CASSGGQHYSNQPQHF. CDR3 DNA sequence: TGTGCCAGCAGTGGCGGGCAGCACTATAGCAATCAGCCCCAGCATTTT.